Each of the 18 T cell receptor beta chains below was sequenced from the same sample in a study of early T cells in non-severe SARS-CoV-2 infection. MiXCR was run by TCRdb on the 5' RACE reads, yielding one entry per CDR3 protein. This sample has roughly 32,000 distinct CDR3 sequences; roughly 5.7% occur once, and the top ten carry approximately 7.2%. The specimen sequenced was whole blood. All receptors derive from an adult who was a healthcare worker with PCR-confirmed SARS-CoV-2 infection or an uninfected control (not recorded which).

This clonotype came up many times. The chain is built from TRBV20-1 and TRBJ2-5, with D possibly matching TRBD1 (6 bases). The CDR3 has 12 amino acids. Trimming shortened V by 5 bases and J by 6 bases, and 13 bases separated the two germline ends. Germline CDR1 DFQATT, CDR2 SNEGSKA (reference sequence). CDR3 amino acids: CSASTGWKTQYF. CDR3 sequence (DNA): TGCAGTGCTTCGACAGGCTGGAAGACCCAGTACTTC.

This clonotype was counted many times. The rearrangement uses TRBV7-2 and TRBJ2-2, with unresolved D. V lost 4 bases, J lost 6 bases, and 12 bases lay in between. The CDR3 covers 14 residues. In germline, CDR1 is SGHTA, CDR2 FQGNSA. This chain's CDR3 is CASSSFQAAGELFF. DNA of the CDR3: TGTGCCAGCAGCTCGTTCCAAGCCGCCGGGGAGCTGTTTTTT.

In its sample, this clonotype was seen many times. The chain uses TRBV11-2 and TRBJ2-3; 9 bases align to TRBD2. Germline V gene sequence: CDR1 SGHAT, CDR2 FQNNGV. CDR3 size: 17 residues. The V segment lost 5 bases and the J segment 4 bases; nucleotides outside the gene matches: 13. The CDR3 protein is CASSVPWVAGGSDTQYF. The CDR3 DNA sequence: TGTGCCAGCAGCGTCCCCTGGGTCGCGGGGGGGTCAGATACGCAGTATTTT.

Ten or more counts support this clonotype. This chain connects TRBV28 to TRBJ2-7, with 13 bases matching TRBD2. The CDR3 is 15 amino acids. Germline loops: CDR1 MDHEN, CDR2 SYDVKM. V shed 6 bases, J shed 2 bases, and the junction held 4 bases outside the gene matches. The CDR3 sequence is CASSSTSGGAYEQYF. CDR3 DNA sequence: TGTGCCAGCAGCAGTACTAGCGGGGGGGCCTACGAGCAGTACTTC.

The table lists this clonotype with a few counts. The chain uses TRBV6-2 or TRBV6-3 and TRBJ2-3, with 11 bases fitting TRBD2. Germline-derived CDR1 and CDR2 are MNHEY and SVGEGT. The CDR3 runs to 15 residues. The V and J ends lost 2 bases and 4 bases, in that order; junction bases with no gene match: 2. This chain's CDR3 is CASSYGSGGADTQYF. In nucleotides, the CDR3 is TGTGCCAGCAGTTACGGTAGCGGGGGGGCAGATACGCAGTATTTT.

The CDR3: CASRVTGGAGHEQYF. In nucleotides, the CDR3 is TGTGCCAGCAGAGTAACAGGGGGCGCAGGTCACGAGCAGTACTTC. The rearrangement uses TRBV28 and TRBJ2-7; TRBD1 agrees at 9 bases. Germline V gives CDR1 MDHEN, CDR2 SYDVKM. V shed 6 bases, J shed 5 bases, and the junction held 11 bases outside the gene matches. The CDR3 extends over 15 amino acids. Variable domain in full (rest from reference TRBV28 and TRBJ2-7): DVKVTQSSRYLVKRTGEKVFLECVQDMDHENMFWYRQDPGLGLRLIYFSYDVKMKEKGDIPEGYSVSREKKERFSLILESASTNQTSMYLCASRVTGGAGHEQYFGPGTRLTVT.

This clonotype was counted ten times or more. J is TRBJ2-3 and V is TRBV20-1; 8 bases align to TRBD2. V shed 3 bases and J 2 bases; nucleotides not matched to a gene: 7. The CDR3 is made up of 15 amino acids. Germline CDR1 and CDR2: DFQATT and SNEGSKA (reference sequence). Here the CDR3 DNA reads TGCAGTGCTAGTCGCAGCGGGGGCCACACAGATACGCAGTATTTT. Translated: CSASRSGGHTDTQYF.

By share, this clonotype ranks as medium-sized. This chain connects TRBV29-1 to TRBJ1-2; D call uncertain. Germline CDR1 is SQVTM and CDR2 is ANQGSEA. Trimming shortened V by 1 base and J by 4 bases, and 4 bases separated the two germline ends. This CDR3 is built from 11 residues. The CDR3 loop is CSVEVVYGYTF. CDR3 coding DNA: TGCAGCGTTGAAGTGGTCTATGGCTACACCTTC.

This clonotype came up many times. The chain combines TRBV7-3 with TRBJ2-1; no firm D call. This CDR3 is built from 14 residues. V dropped 0 bases and J dropped 15 bases, with 18 bases sitting between them. Germline V gives CDR1 SGHTA, CDR2 FQGTGA. The CDR3 protein is CASSLTWPANGLFF. The CDR3 region has the DNA TGTGCCAGCAGCTTAACCTGGCCCGCAAACGGGCTGTTCTTC.

This clonotype was detected only a few times. The genes are TRBV9 and TRBJ1-6; 9 nucleotides agree with TRBD1. V lost 3 bases to trimming and J lost 6 bases; unmatched junction nucleotides: 4. Germline V gene data show CDR1 as SGDLS and CDR2 as YYNGEE. This CDR3 is 15 amino acids long. CDR3 DNA: TGTGCCAGCAGCGAGGGGACAGGGATTAATTCACCCCTCCACTTT. It is translated as CASSEGTGINSPLHF.

At least ten counts were recorded for this clonotype. The chain has TRBV20-1 and TRBJ2-2; D is unresolved. The germline V gene encodes CDR1 DFQATT and CDR2 SNEGSKA (reference sequence). The CDR3 totals 12 residues. V gave up 7 bases and J gave up 1 base, with 7 bases separating them. CDR3 DNA: TGCAGTGTATCCGAGAACACCGGGGAGCTGTTTTTT. Translated: CSVSENTGELFF.

About this clonotype: This clone may be a read error of a much larger clone one base away. This chain uses TRBV6-5 with TRBJ2-7; 7 bases fit TRBD1. The germline CDR1 and CDR2 sequences are MNHEY and SVGAGI. This CDR3 contains 15 residues. The CDR3 bases are TGTGCCAGCAGTTACTCGTGGGACAGAGGCTACGAGCAGTGCTTC. Residues: CASSYSWDRGYEQCF.

This clonotype was seen repeatedly, ten times or more. This rearrangement joins TRBV7-2 to TRBJ1-1; D is undetermined. This CDR3 contains 14 residues. Per the germline V gene, CDR1 is SGHTA and CDR2 is FQGNSA. The V end lost 1 base, the J end lost 4 bases, and 10 bases lay between the germline ends. The CDR3 bases are TGTGCCAGCAGCTTAGATTTTGAGGTCACTGAAGCTTTCTTT. It is translated as CASSLDFEVTEAFF.

The J gene is TRBJ2-7, the V gene TRBV28; D is ambiguous. V lost 5 bases and J 4 bases, leaving 3 bases between the germline ends. The germline CDR1 and CDR2 sequences are MDHEN and SYDVKM. This CDR3 region has 10 residues. This CDR3 reads CASSGYEQYF. CDR3 nucleotides: TGTGCCAGCAGTGGTTACGAGCAGTACTTC.

This clonotype was seen many times. The chain employs TRBV2 and TRBJ1-5; D unresolved. Per germline, CDR1 SNHLY and CDR2 FYNNEI. Deletions cut 2 bases from V and 0 bases from J, with 8 bases between. The CDR3 spans 15 residues. CDR3 region: CASSEQHLSNQPQHF. In nucleotides, the CDR3 is TGTGCCAGCAGTGAACAACACCTTAGCAATCAGCCCCAGCATTTT.

This clonotype showed up many times. V is TRBV6-2 or TRBV6-3 and J is TRBJ1-5, with unresolved D. The CDR3 has 16 amino acids. Germline V gene data show CDR1 as MNHEY and CDR2 as SVGEGT. V lost 0 bases to trimming and J lost 0 bases, with 9 bases between them. The CDR3 nucleotides read TGTGCCAGCAGTTACTCTGGAGGACCTAGCAATCAGCCCCAGCATTTT. As protein: CASSYSGGPSNQPQHF.

The chain is built from TRBV12-3 or TRBV12-4 and TRBJ2-7, with D perhaps matching TRBD1 (6 bases). The CDR3 is made up of 14 amino acids. The V end lost 5 bases, the J end lost 3 bases, and 14 bases lay between the germline ends. CDR3 DNA sequence: TGTGCCAGCAGTCACCAGGACAGAGACTACGAGCAGTACTTC. This encodes CASSHQDRDYEQYF.

This clonotype was observed at least ten times. This chain joins TRBV12-3 or TRBV12-4 and TRBJ2-5; 7 bases fit TRBD1. The J segment lost 2 bases and the V segment lost 1 base, leaving 4 bases of the junction unmatched. This CDR3 is built from 15 residues. The CDR3 sequence: CASSLGPRGQETQYF. In DNA, the CDR3 is TGTGCCAGCAGTTTAGGTCCCAGGGGGCAAGAGACCCAGTACTTC.